This T cell receptor beta chain derives from a study of long-term antiretroviral therapy in people with HIV. Sequencing used immunoSEQ v3.0 at survey level. Repertoires were generated with immunoSEQ multiplex PCR, while TCRdb's copy carries only in-frame clones and drops some. The sample consists of tens of thousands of clones, about 93% of them appearing once. Findings of the study overall: Controls had broader CDR3 length ranges than HIV repertoires did.

Concerning this clone itself: Its antigen is unidentified.

There were no participants with HIV treated outside the United States. DNA was extracted from approximately 0.95-9.8 million thawed cryopreserved PBMC. This CDR3 has 14 amino acids. Trimming at V came to 2 bases and at J to 7 bases, leaving 6 bases not matched to a gene. The germline CDR1 and CDR2 sequences are SGHRS and YFSETQ. V gene TRBV5-1 combines with J gene TRBJ2-7, with 10 bases fitting TRBD2. The specimen comprised unsorted PBMCs, sampled roughly 5 years after starting antiretroviral therapy. The sequence came from a woman aged 40 to 50 with HIV. Here the CDR3 DNA reads TGCGCCAGCAGCTTAGCGGGAGGGCCGGAGGAGCAGTACTTC. Its protein product is CASSLAGGPEEQYF.